This T cell receptor (beta chain) was obtained from a study of CD8 T cell repertoires and HIV-1 epitope variants. Looking at the study overall: Epitopes were three Gag families plus Nef HW9 and YT9. An uncultured baseline aliquot held 1M T cells. T cells were cultured for 10 days with cytokines added on days 3 and 7.

Worth noting for this clone: Its antigen is unidentified.

V dropped 6 bases and J dropped 0; count of bases not matched to a gene: 6. The CDR3 is 16 residues long. Looked up from germline, CDR1 is LNHDA and CDR2 is SQIVND (reference sequence). Clones were sequenced by immunoSEQ multiplex PCR, and TCRdb holds only the in-frame ones, with some missing. The sample lists roughly 5,000 clones, about two thirds occurring once. The TCR sequence derives from a male donor with HIV. Material for sequencing was cultured CD8+ T cells derived from PBMCs. V and J are TRBV19 and TRBJ1-1; 11 nucleotides match TRBD1. The CDR3 protein is CASSYPGQGVNTEAFF. CDR3 bases: TGTGCCAGTAGCTATCCGGGACAGGGGGTGAACACTGAAGCTTTCTTT.